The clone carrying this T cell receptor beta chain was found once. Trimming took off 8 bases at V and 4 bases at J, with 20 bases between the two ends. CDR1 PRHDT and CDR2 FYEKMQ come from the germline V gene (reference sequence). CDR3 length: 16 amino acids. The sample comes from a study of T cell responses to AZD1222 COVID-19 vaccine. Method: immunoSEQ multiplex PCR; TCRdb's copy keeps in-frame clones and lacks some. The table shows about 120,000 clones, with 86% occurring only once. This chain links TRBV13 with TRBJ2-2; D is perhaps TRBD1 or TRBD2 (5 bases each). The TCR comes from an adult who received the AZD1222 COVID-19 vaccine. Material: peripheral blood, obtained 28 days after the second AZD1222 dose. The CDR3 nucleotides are TGTGCCAGCCGGGATGTGAGGGGTCAATTCACCGGGGAGCTGTTTTTT. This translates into CASRDVRGQFTGELFF.